The T cell receptor beta chain described here comes from a study of shared clonotypes between healthy human individuals. The CDR3 covers 13 residues. V was pared by 0 bases and J by 13 bases, with 17 bases between. Germline loops: CDR1 SGDLS, CDR2 YYNGEE. Positive CCR7 selection of CD45RO-negative cells yielded the naive CD8 cells, and terminally differentiated effector memory CD45RA+ cells were excluded. The assay was immunoSEQ multiplex PCR, and TCRdb's table has in-frame clones only and misses some. The table shows some 2 million clones, with about 94% occurring only once. The chain is built from TRBV9 and TRBJ2-7; D possibly uses TRBD1 or TRBD2 (5 bases each). The material sequenced was naive CD8+ T cells sorted from blood. The clonotype originates from a man aged 18-30 years in good health. The CDR3 loop is CASSVDIGDVEYF. DNA of the CDR3: TGTGCCAGCAGCGTAGATATAGGGGACGTCGAATACTTC.